This paragraph covers one TCR beta chain sequence. The antigen is not known. The limits of the CDR3 on the DNA are not certain, so only TCRdb's listed CDR3 is given. Germline V lookup: CDR1 SGHDT, CDR2 YYEEEE. The CDR3 length equals 15 residues, ends included. The table came from immunoSEQ multiplex PCR; TCRdb's copy has only in-frame clones and leaves some out. In the table there are 31,000 or so clones, around 81% of which are singletons. This specimen comes from a study of OX40 agonist ivuxolimab in advanced cancers. Overall study context: Dose-escalation patients suffered from hepatocellular carcinoma, melanoma, renal cell or head and neck cancer. Eligibility admitted prior anti-PD-1, anti-PD-L1 or anti-CTLA-4 therapy; roughly 39% had some.

Notes on the study in general: Dose levels from 0.1 to 3.0 mg/kg saw CD4+ and CD8+ blood T cells expand clonally by week 6. More expanded clones were seen, on average, in CD8+ T cells than in CD4+.

The specimen comprised CD4+ or CD8+ T cells sorted from blood, sampled in a trial of the OX40 agonist ivuxolimab. The chain employs TRBV5-6 and TRBJ2-2; TRBD2 is the table's D call and was not checked against the DNA. This receptor was obtained from an adult with an advanced solid tumor such as melanoma, head and neck, liver or kidney cancer. CDR3 protein: CASSLAAGRTGSCFF.